This is a list of T cell receptor beta chains from one sample in a study of OX40 agonist ivuxolimab in advanced cancers. Method: immunoSEQ multiplex PCR; TCRdb's copy keeps in-frame clones and lacks some. The sample lists tens of thousands of clones, 70% to 90% occurring once. Source: CD4+ or CD8+ T cells sorted from blood, taken in a trial of the OX40 agonist ivuxolimab. These receptors originate from an adult with an advanced solid tumor such as melanoma, head and neck, liver or kidney cancer. Both conserved end residues are part of each CDR3.

J | V | CDR3
TRBJ2-7 | TRBV7-3 | CASSRKGLAGALLYEQYF
TRBJ1-6 | TRBV28 | CASSISPLHF
TRBJ2-2 | TRBV7-3 | CASSLSSTGELFF
TRBJ2-7 | TRBV11-3 | CASSLDRVSGYEQYF
TRBJ2-1 | TRBV7-9 | CASSLAYGEEKFF
TRBJ1-1 | TRBV11-3 | CASSSGQMNTEAFF
TRBJ1-1 | TRBV6-1 | CASKGTGGGTEAFF
TRBJ2-1 | TRBV6-1 | CASSEWRGYNEQFF
TRBJ1-1 | TRBV10-2 | CASGTGGTAEAFF
TRBJ1-2 | TRBV11-2 | CASSLVAYGYTF
TRBJ2-7 | TRBV9 | CASSYNHEQYF
TRBJ2-7 | TRBV29-1 | CSVASTNSYEQYF
TRBJ1-1 | TRBV29-1 | CSVEKAFTEAFF
TRBJ1-1 | TRBV6-1 | CASRWDRLNTEAFF
TRBJ1-2 | TRBV6-5 | CASSYPRTYSRGYTF
TRBJ1-6 | TRBV18 | CASSPRDSGREAPLHF
TRBJ2-7 | TRBV7-9 | CASSREAREQYF
TRBJ2-1 | TRBV7-9 | CASSLASPRNNEQFF
TRBJ1-4 | TRBV19 | CASSMNRGGGKLFF
TRBJ2-2 | TRBV18 | CASSPKLAGANTGELFF
TRBJ1-2 | TRBV7-8 | CASGLRDSANYGYTF
TRBJ1-1 | TRBV6-5 | CASSYSAWTEAFF
TRBJ1-5 | TRBV7-4 | CASSAMQYGPNQPQHF
TRBJ2-7 | TRBV7-2 | CASSPSLGLTSGEQYF
TRBJ2-7 | TRBV28 | CASSLAGGLGEQYF
TRBJ1-3 | TRBV6-4 | CADPPTDLGNTIYF
TRBJ2-1 | TRBV5-1 | CASSSPGDNEQFF
TRBJ2-7 | TRBV15 | CATSRGVGGSYEQYF
TRBJ2-1 | TRBV19 | CASSTHGLADYNEQFF
TRBJ2-7 | TRBV6-5 | CASSSGPRYEQYF
TRBJ2-3 | TRBV20-1 | CSATPTDTQYF
TRBJ1-1 | TRBV28 | CASRGEALGTEAFF
TRBJ1-2 | TRBV19 | CASSIGQYYGYTF
TRBJ2-1 | TRBV5-4 | CASSPPTSGLNEQFF
TRBJ2-7 | TRBV28 | CASSFASYYEQYF
TRBJ2-5 | TRBV9 | CASSVALTSGSETQYF
TRBJ1-1 | TRBV20-1 | CSARVGPEAFF
TRBJ2-2 | TRBV11-2 | CASSPLGGSGELFF
TRBJ2-2 | TRBV7-3 | CASSLAGSYNGELFF
TRBJ1-1 | TRBV19 | CASSNVGQGWAFF
TRBJ2-7 | TRBV11-3 | CASSLDSLAGTARGEQYF
TRBJ1-5 | TRBV28 | CASFTVNQPQHF
TRBJ2-5 | TRBV18 | CASSPSRETQYF
TRBJ1-1 | TRBV18 | CASSPALAPEAFF
TRBJ1-2 | TRBV9 | CASSALTGSFYGYTF
TRBJ1-5 | TRBV28 | CASSPTRDTLSSDSNQPQHF
TRBJ1-2 | TRBV11-2 | CASSREREIRIANYGYTF
TRBJ2-4 | TRBV2 | CASSPTGAGYIQYF
TRBJ1-1 | TRBV5-6 | CASSFRGQNTEAFF
TRBJ2-5 | TRBV30 | CAWSQRDQYF
TRBJ2-5 | TRBV4-2 | CASSHVQETQYF
TRBJ1-6 | TRBV18 | CASPTSWSNNSPLHF
TRBJ2-3 | TRBV30 | CAWTREGTSNTDTQYF
TRBJ1-1 | TRBV6-5 | CASSRTTNTEAFF
TRBJ2-5 | TRBV11-3 | CASTFSAGGRRGETQYF